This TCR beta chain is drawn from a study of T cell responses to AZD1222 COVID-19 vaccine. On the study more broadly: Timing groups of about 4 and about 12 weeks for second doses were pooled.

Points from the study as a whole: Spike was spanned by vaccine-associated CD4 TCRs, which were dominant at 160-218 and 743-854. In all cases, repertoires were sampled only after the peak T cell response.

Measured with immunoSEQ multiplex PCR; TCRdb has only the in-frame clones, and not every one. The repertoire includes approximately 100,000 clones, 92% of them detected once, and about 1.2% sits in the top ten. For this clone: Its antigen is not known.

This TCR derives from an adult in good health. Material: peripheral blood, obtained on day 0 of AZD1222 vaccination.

The CDR3 loop reads CASSLTSRTGTDYGYTF. The CDR3 nucleotides are TGTGCCAGCAGCTTGACTTCCCGGACAGGGACAGACTATGGCTACACCTTC. J is TRBJ1-2 and V is TRBV5-5; 8 bases agree with TRBD1. Germline V gene data show CDR1 as SGHKS and CDR2 as YYEKEE (reference sequence). Losses at the gene ends were 1 base for V and 3 bases for J; bases not matched to a gene: 11. The CDR3 totals 17 residues.